Below, 15 T cell receptor beta chains from the same sample are listed, as sequenced in a study of cytomegalovirus exposure and HLA in healthy donors. It was with 60 Vbeta and 13 Jbeta primers that the PCR ran. Profiled with immunoSEQ multiplex PCR; TCRdb holds only in-frame clones, not every one. Counted here are about 160,000 clones, around 76% occurring once; the ten biggest clones make up roughly 1.6%. Sequenced sample: PBMCs. The receptors shown here come from a middle-aged man in good health and CMV-seronegative.

CDR3 DNA: TGTGCCAGCAGCCTTAATTACGAGGCCGGGGAGCTGTTTTTT. Protein: CASSLNYEAGELFF. This rearrangement joins TRBV27 to TRBJ2-2; no reliable D call. Germline-derived CDR1 and CDR2 are MNHEY and SMNVEV (reference sequence). V was pared by 6 bases and J by 6 bases, with 14 bases between. The CDR3 length is 14 residues.

The V and J genes are TRBV28 and TRBJ2-2; D uncertain. Germline V gives CDR1 MDHEN, CDR2 SYDVKM. The CDR3 runs 14 residues. V dropped 8 bases and J dropped 1 base, with 11 bases sitting between them. The CDR3 protein is CASPPPLNTGELFF. DNA of the CDR3: TGTGCCAGCCCCCCGCCACTGAACACCGGGGAGCTGTTTTTT.

The chain is built from TRBV2 and TRBJ1-4, with D tentatively TRBD1 (6 bases). This CDR3 contains 14 residues. Trimming pared 3 bases from V and 5 bases from J, leaving 10 bases between. The V gene's germline CDR1 is SNHLY and CDR2 FYNNEI. CDR3 amino acids: CASSEWQGNEKLFF. CDR3 nucleotides: TGTGCCAGCAGTGAGTGGCAGGGGAATGAAAAACTGTTTTTT.

The V call is TRBV6-1, the J call TRBJ1-6, with TRBD1 matching over 7 bases. In germline, CDR1 is MNHNS, CDR2 SASEGT. The length of the CDR3 is 15 residues. Trimming cost V 7 bases and J 6 bases; bases outside gene matches: 9. The CDR3 nucleotides read TGTGCCAGCATCACAGGGGTGAGGGCTAATTCACCCCTCCACTTT. Its protein product is CASITGVRANSPLHF.

The rearrangement joins TRBV7-8 to TRBJ2-5; tentative D call: TRBD1 (6 bases). V shed 3 bases and J shed 2 bases, with 10 bases lying between them. The germline CDR1 and CDR2 sequences are SGHVS and FQNEAQ. CDR3 length equals 14 residues. DNA for the CDR3: TGTGCCAGCAGCTTCGACGGACAGCAAGAGACCCAGTACTTC. Protein sequence: CASSFDGQQETQYF.

The chain recombines TRBV6-5 with TRBJ1-5; D is possibly TRBD1 (6 bases). Per the germline V gene, CDR1 is MNHEY and CDR2 is SVGAGI. The V end lost 0 bases, the J end lost 3 bases, and 12 bases lay between the germline ends. The CDR3 is made up of 16 amino acids. The DNA for the CDR3 is TGTGCCAGCAGTTACTCGAGGGACACTATCAATCAGCCCCAGCATTTT. Protein: CASSYSRDTINQPQHF.

The CDR3 DNA reads TGCAGCGTTGAGGGGACAGGGTATGAAAAACTGTTTTTT. It encodes CSVEGTGYEKLFF. The chain joins TRBV29-1 to TRBJ1-4; 9 positions match TRBD1. The CDR3 loop spans 13 amino acids. Losses at the gene ends were 3 bases for V and 6 bases for J; bases not matched to a gene: 2. In germline, CDR1 is SQVTM, CDR2 ANQGSEA. Drawing the rest from reference TRBV29-1 and TRBJ1-4, the complete variable domain is SAVISQKPSRDICQRGTSLTIQCQVDSQVTMMFWYRQQPGQSLTLIATANQGSEATYESGFVIDKFPISRPNLTFSTLTVSNMSPEDSSIYLCSVEGTGYEKLFFGSGTQLSVL.

The chain links TRBV5-1 to TRBJ2-3; TRBD2 agrees at 9 bases. Looked up from germline, CDR1 is SGHRS and CDR2 is YFSETQ. The CDR3 loop spans 16 amino acids. Trimming took 4 bases from V and 2 from J; bases not matched to a gene: 8. The CDR3 protein is CASSTTSGDFTDTQYF. As DNA, the CDR3 is TGCGCCAGCAGCACGACTAGCGGAGACTTCACAGATACGCAGTATTTT.

This rearrangement joins TRBV27 to TRBJ2-1, with a tentative D call TRBD2 (6 bases). The V and J ends lost 5 bases and 2 bases respectively, with 19 bases between them. Germline values: CDR1 MNHEY, CDR2 SMNVEV (reference sequence). The CDR3 extends over 17 amino acids. The CDR3 region has the DNA TGTGCCAGCAGTCTCCCTGGGGAGCGCGGGACCTACAATGAGCAGTTCTTC. It is translated as CASSLPGERGTYNEQFF.

The chain links TRBV7-9 to TRBJ1-1; D unresolved. Between the trimmed V and J ends, which lost 5 bases and 1 base, there was a span of 11 bases. The germline V gene encodes CDR1 SEHNR and CDR2 FQNEAQ (reference sequence). The CDR3 length is 14 residues. CDR3 DNA sequence: TGTGCCAGCAGCCCCCGACAACCGAACACTGAAGCTTTCTTT. This encodes CASSPRQPNTEAFF.

The rearrangement uses TRBV25-1 and TRBJ1-2, with D hard to call. The CDR3 consists of 16 residues. Germline V lookup: CDR1 MGHDK, CDR2 SYGVNS. Trimming stripped 0 bases from V and 0 bases from J, with 11 bases between. CDR3 sequence: CASSEYSGLSNYGYTF. CDR3 coding DNA: TGTGCCAGCAGTGAATATAGTGGTTTGTCTAACTATGGCTACACCTTC.

The chain carries TRBV10-1 and TRBJ2-7; the match to TRBD2 covers 12 bases. The germline V gene has CDR1 WNHNN and CDR2 SYGVQD (reference sequence). CDR3 length equals 15 residues. The V gene end was trimmed by 8 bases and the J gene end by 3 bases; junction bases not matched to a gene: 8. CDR3 protein: CASSPALAGGYEQYF. CDR3 nucleotides: TGCGCCAGCTCCCCCGCACTAGCGGGAGGCTACGAGCAGTACTTC.

This clone came up once. This CDR3 is CATSLGSNPRTDTQYF. The CDR3 DNA is TGTGCCACCAGCCTAGGTAGTAATCCCCGCACAGATACGCAGTATTTT. The chain combines TRBV15 with TRBJ2-3; D not resolved. The germline gives CDR1 LNHNV, CDR2 YYDKDF (reference sequence). The CDR3 sequence is 16 residues long. Trimming removed 5 bases from V and 1 base from J, with 16 bases in between.

The rearrangement links TRBV29-1 to TRBJ2-2; 14 bases map to TRBD2. The V segment lost 6 bases and the J segment 5 bases; nucleotides outside the gene matches: 5. CDR1 and CDR2 (germline): SQVTM, ANQGSEA. This CDR3 has 15 amino acids. CDR3 nucleotide sequence: TGCAGCGTACTAGGGACTAGCGGGAGAACCGGGGAGCTGTTTTTT. This encodes CSVLGTSGRTGELFF.

The chain employs TRBV7-3 and TRBJ2-5; weak D call: TRBD2 (6 bases). The J call may be incorrect, as the DNA end agrees better with TRBJ2-7. The CDR3 contains 12 residues. Germline loops: CDR1 SGHTA, CDR2 FQGTGA. The CDR3 DNA sequence: TGTGCCAGCAGCCCGACTAGGGGCGAGCAGTACTTC. Translation gives CASSPTRGEQYF.